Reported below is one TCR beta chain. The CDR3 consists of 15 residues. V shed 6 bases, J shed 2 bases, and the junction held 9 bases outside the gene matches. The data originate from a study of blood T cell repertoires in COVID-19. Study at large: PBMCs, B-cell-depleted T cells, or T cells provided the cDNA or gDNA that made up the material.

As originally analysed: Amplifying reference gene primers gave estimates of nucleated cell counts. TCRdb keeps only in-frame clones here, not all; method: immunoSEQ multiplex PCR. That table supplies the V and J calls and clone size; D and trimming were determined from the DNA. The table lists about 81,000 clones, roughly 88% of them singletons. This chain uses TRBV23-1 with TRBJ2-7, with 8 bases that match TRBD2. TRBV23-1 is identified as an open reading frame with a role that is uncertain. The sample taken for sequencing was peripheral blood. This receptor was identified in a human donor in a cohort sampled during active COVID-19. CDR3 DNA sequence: TGCGCCAGCAGCCCCCCGGGGGGGTCCACCTACGAGCAGTACTTC. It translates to CASSPPGGSTYEQYF.